These 17 T cell receptor beta chains came from one sample sequenced in a study of blood T cell repertoires in COVID-19. Produced via immunoSEQ multiplex PCR; TCRdb's table is partial and in-frame only. This table has under 300,000 clones, approximately 90% appearing once. Sequencing input: peripheral blood. The receptor source for this set is a middle-aged woman with acute or convalescent COVID-19.

This clone was found once. The chain employs TRBV7-3 and TRBJ1-1; unclear D gene. The CDR3 length is 13 residues. Germline CDR1 and CDR2: SGHTA and FQGTGA. Between the trimmed V and J ends, which lost 1 base and 4 bases, there was a span of 7 bases. CDR3 residues: CASSLNPSTEAFF. The DNA for the CDR3 is TGTGCCAGCAGCTTAAATCCTTCCACTGAAGCTTTCTTT.

The V and J genes are TRBV6-1 and TRBJ1-1, with D unresolved. Between the trimmed V and J ends, which lost 2 bases and 0 bases, there was a span of 13 bases. The CDR3 has 16 residues. CDR1 is MNHNS and CDR2 is SASEGT in the germline V gene. The chain's CDR3 is CASSEYGWGVNTEAFF. The CDR3 region has the DNA TGTGCCAGCAGTGAATACGGCTGGGGAGTGAACACTGAAGCTTTCTTT.

V usage is TRBV2 and J usage is TRBJ1-2; TRBD1 matches at 8 bases. V shed 8 bases and J 6 bases; nucleotides not matched to a gene: 8. The germline V gene encodes CDR1 SNHLY and CDR2 FYNNEI. The CDR3 contains 13 residues. CDR3 in DNA: TGTGCCAGCTTTCGACAGGGGCGAAATGGCTACACCTTC. Protein product: CASFRQGRNGYTF.

The chain combines TRBV12-3 or TRBV12-4 with TRBJ1-2; D might be TRBD1 (5 bases). V gave up 4 bases and J gave up 6 bases, with 9 bases separating them. The CDR3 extends over 12 amino acids. CDR3 nucleotides: TGTGCCAGCAGTTCGGGGACTCATGGCTACACCTTC. This gives the protein CASSSGTHGYTF.

The gene calls are TRBV4-1 and TRBJ1-2; TRBD1 is a possible D gene (6 bases). V was cut by 0 bases and J by 4 bases, with 15 bases left in between. Germline V CDR1 and CDR2: MGHRA, YSYEKL. This CDR3 spans 16 amino acids. The CDR3 nucleotides are TGCGCCAGCAGCCAAGATTCCAGGGGATCAAGCTATGGCTACACCTTC. Residues: CASSQDSRGSSYGYTF.

The CDR3 sequence: CASSYPVDRAITYNEQFF. The CDR3 nucleotides are TGTGCCAGCAGTTACCCAGTCGACAGGGCGATAACCTACAATGAGCAGTTCTTC. The V gene is TRBV6-2 or TRBV6-3, the J gene TRBJ2-1, with 7 bases aligning to TRBD1. Germline lookup yields CDR1 MNHEY and CDR2 SVGEGT. This CDR3 contains 18 residues. J lost 2 bases, V lost 2 bases, and 12 bases had no gene match.

The chain combines TRBV5-4 with TRBJ2-1; D may be TRBD2 (7 bases). The CDR3 covers 15 residues. Trimming stripped 4 bases from V and 2 bases from J, with 13 bases between. The germline V gene has CDR1 SGHNT and CDR2 YYREEE (reference sequence). CDR3 loop: CASSPRGGAYNEQFF. CDR3 sequence (DNA): TGTGCCAGCAGCCCCCGCGGGGGCGCCTACAATGAGCAGTTCTTC.

The chain employs TRBV18 and TRBJ1-2; the match to TRBD1 covers 7 bases. V gave up 2 bases and J gave up 7 bases; unmatched junction bases: 1. This CDR3 has 12 residues. Germline V gives CDR1 KGHSH, CDR2 LQKENI. CDR3 sequence reads: CASSPDRAGYTF. CDR3 in DNA: TGTGCCAGCTCACCAGACAGGGCTGGCTACACCTTC. Variable domain in full (rest from reference TRBV18 and TRBJ1-2): NAGVMQNPRHLVRRRGQEARLRCSPMKGHSHVYWYRQLPEEGLKFMVYLQKENIIDESGMPKERFSAEFPKEGPSILRIQQVVRGDSAAYFCASSPDRAGYTFGSGTRLTVV.

The chain combines TRBV11-2 with TRBJ1-2; TRBD1 matches 10 bases. Germline V gives CDR1 SGHAT, CDR2 FQNNGV. V lost 4 bases to trimming and J lost 5 bases; unmatched junction nucleotides: 4. The CDR3 runs 14 residues. The CDR3: CASSSWTGGYGYTF. The CDR3 region has the DNA TGTGCCAGCAGCTCATGGACAGGGGGGTATGGCTACACCTTC.

V is TRBV6-1 and J is TRBJ1-2, with D uncertain. The V end lost 3 bases, the J end lost 4 bases, and 12 bases lay between the germline ends. The CDR3 is 14 residues long. From germline, CDR1 is MNHNS and CDR2 SASEGT. The CDR3, as DNA: TGTGCCAGCAGTGAGGTACGGTTAAGCTATGGCTACACCTTC. Translated, it gives CASSEVRLSYGYTF.

This clone was counted a single time. V and J are TRBV12-5 and TRBJ1-5; 9 bases are a match to TRBD1. This CDR3 is built from 14 residues. V lost 6 bases, J lost 7 bases, and 7 bases stayed unmatched. The V gene's germline CDR1 is LGHNT and CDR2 FRNRAP. CDR3: CASGGQGPGQPQHF. CDR3 nucleotide sequence: TGTGCTAGTGGCGGACAGGGGCCGGGGCAGCCCCAGCATTTT.

The CDR3 sequence is CASSQSYHPDPAFF. Here the CDR3 DNA reads TGCGCCAGCAGTCAATCGTATCATCCAGATCCAGCTTTCTTT. The gene calls are TRBV23-1 and TRBJ1-1, with unresolved D. TRBV23-1 is an ORF, and what it does is uncertain. CDR3 size: 14 residues. Trimming took 0 bases from V and 10 from J, leaving 15 bases between them.

The chain joins TRBV3-1 (or the pseudogene TRBV3-2) to TRBJ1-1; D unresolved. The germline V and J ends were trimmed by 2 bases and 4 bases, with 8 bases remaining between them. The CDR3 length is 13 residues. Germline values: CDR1 LGHDT, CDR2 YNNKEL (reference sequence). This CDR3 is CASSQYPSTEAFF. The DNA of the CDR3 is TGTGCCAGCAGCCAATATCCTAGCACTGAAGCTTTCTTT.

The chain uses TRBV7-8 and TRBJ2-3; 10 bases align to TRBD2. Per the germline V gene, CDR1 is SGHVS and CDR2 is FQNEAQ. CDR3 size: 18 residues. J gave up 2 bases and V 0 bases, and 8 bases lay outside the gene matches. CDR3 nucleotides: TGTGCCAGCAGCTTAGCGCCGGAAGCGGGGGGGCTCACAGATACGCAGTATTTT. Translation gives CASSLAPEAGGLTDTQYF.

The chain is built from TRBV7-8 and TRBJ2-3, with 10 bases aligning to TRBD2. The CDR3 contains 16 residues. The germline gives CDR1 SGHVS, CDR2 FQNEAQ. J lost 6 bases, V lost 2 bases, and 8 bases had no gene match. CDR3: CASSLSRLAGADTQYF. For the CDR3, the DNA is TGTGCCAGCAGCTTAAGTCGTCTAGCGGGGGCGGATACGCAGTATTTT.

This chain joins TRBV3-1 (or the pseudogene TRBV3-2) and TRBJ1-2, with 12 bases matching TRBD1. The CDR3 covers 16 residues. Germline V lookup: CDR1 LGHDT, CDR2 YNNKEL (reference sequence). V gave up 4 bases and J gave up 4 bases; unmatched junction bases: 7. This chain's CDR3 is CASSPGQGAPAYGYTF. DNA for the CDR3: TGTGCCAGCAGCCCGGGACAGGGGGCGCCAGCCTATGGCTACACCTTC.

The chain combines TRBV7-9 with TRBJ1-3, with 8 bases identical to TRBD1. Germline CDR1 SEHNR, CDR2 FQNEAQ (reference sequence). V lost 5 bases to trimming and J lost 0 bases; unmatched junction nucleotides: 9. The CDR3 contains 17 residues. Written as DNA, the CDR3 is TGTGCCAGCAGCCTCTATAGGGACAGGCGCTCTGGAAACACCATATATTTT. It encodes CASSLYRDRRSGNTIYF.